The entry below describes one T cell receptor beta chain. Its target is unknown. The CDR3 consists of 14 residues. Germline V gene data show CDR1 as SGHTA and CDR2 as FQGTGA. Trimming removed 1 base at V and 3 bases at J, with 10 bases between. TCRdb used MiXCR to reprocess the reads, holding one entry per CDR3 protein. Among roughly 60,000 distinct CDR3 sequences listed, 62% were seen once. These data belong to a study of type 1 regulatory T cells. Study as a whole: T-allo10 is an in vitro-generated, Tr1-enriched CD4 T cell product specific for alloantigen. Study findings and constraints: Tr1 cells had a more restricted TCR repertoire than non-Tr1 cells.

The chain combines TRBV7-3 with TRBJ2-7; no clear D. The sample comprised cultured non-Tr1 T cells, either the whole culture or a sorted T cell fraction (not recorded which). The receptor was derived from a human donor in good health. CDR3 DNA sequence: TGTGCCAGCAGCTTAAAACCGGGTAACTACGAGCAGTACTTC. Protein product: CASSLKPGNYEQYF.